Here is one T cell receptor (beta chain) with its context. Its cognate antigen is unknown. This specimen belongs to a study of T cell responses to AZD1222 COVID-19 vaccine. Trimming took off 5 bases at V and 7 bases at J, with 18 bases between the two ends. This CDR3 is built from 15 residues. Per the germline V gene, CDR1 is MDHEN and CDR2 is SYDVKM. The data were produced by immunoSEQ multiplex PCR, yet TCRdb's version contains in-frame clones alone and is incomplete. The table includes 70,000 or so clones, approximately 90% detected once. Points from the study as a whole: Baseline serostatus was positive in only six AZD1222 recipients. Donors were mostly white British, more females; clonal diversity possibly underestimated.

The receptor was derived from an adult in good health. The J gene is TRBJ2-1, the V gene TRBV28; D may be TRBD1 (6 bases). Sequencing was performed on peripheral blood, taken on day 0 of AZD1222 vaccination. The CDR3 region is CASSTSGVRGNEQFF. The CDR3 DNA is TGTGCCAGCAGTACCTCAGGGGTAAGAGGAAATGAGCAGTTCTTC.